These T cell receptor beta chains were read from a single sample in a study of blood T cell repertoires in COVID-19. Clones were sequenced by immunoSEQ multiplex PCR, and TCRdb holds only the in-frame ones, with some missing. The repertoire holds 65,000 to 90,000 clones, with approximately 83% as singletons. Sequencing input: peripheral blood. The receptors originated from a woman of 80 years or more with acute or convalescent COVID-19. Both conserved end residues are part of each CDR3. Fields, in order: V gene, J gene, D gene, clone size, CDR3 protein, CDR3 DNA. A D gene is named only where the DNA matches it firmly. A clone size is listed for some rows: how often the clone was seen (once, few, many), or a class if it is expanded.

>TRBV18|TRBJ2-7|.|.
CASSPRDSPYEQYF
TGTGCCAGCTCCCCGCGGGACAGCCCCTACGAGCAGTACTTC
>TRBV18|TRBJ2-3|TRBD2|once
CASLAGGTDTQYF
TGTGCCAGCCTAGCGGGAGGCACAGATACGCAGTATTTT
>TRBV10-3|TRBJ2-7|TRBD1|.
CAISQPGTGSHEQYF
TGTGCCATCAGTCAGCCCGGGACAGGGAGCCACGAGCAGTACTTC
>TRBV7-2|TRBJ1-6|.|.
CASSYGTPLNSPLHF
TGTGCCAGCAGCTACGGGACACCCCTTAATTCACCCCTCCACTTT
>TRBV14|TRBJ1-2|.|.
CASSQGRANYGYTF
TGTGCCAGCAGCCAAGGTCGAGCTAACTATGGCTACACCTTC
>TRBV5-8|TRBJ2-7|.|.
CASSLEEGTYEQYF
TGTGCCAGCAGCTTGGAAGAGGGCACCTACGAGCAGTACTTC
>TRBV6-5|TRBJ2-2|TRBD2|.
CAHGGEDTGELFF
TGTGCCCATGGGGGGGAGGACACCGGGGAGCTGTTTTTT
>TRBV11-3|TRBJ2-3|TRBD2|once
CASSFGSGAGTDTQYF
TGTGCCAGCAGCTTCGGCAGCGGGGCCGGCACAGATACGCAGTATTTT
>TRBV9|TRBJ2-3|.|.
CASSPGLSTDTQYF
TGTGCCAGCAGCCCGGGACTTAGCACAGATACGCAGTATTTT
>TRBV27|TRBJ2-1|TRBD2|.
CASSLSGRALINEQFF
TGTGCCAGCAGTTTAAGCGGGAGGGCCTTAATCAATGAGCAGTTCTTC
>TRBV12-1|TRBJ2-2|.|once
CASILAGAENTGELFF
TGTGCCAGCATACTAGCGGGGGCGGAGAACACCGGGGAGCTGTTTTTT
>TRBV28|TRBJ1-2|.|.
CASSLASGYTF
TGTGCCAGCAGTTTGGCCAGTGGCTACACCTTC
>TRBV3-1/TRBV3-2|TRBJ2-7|TRBD2|.
CASSQEALFPGGSYEQYF
TGTGCCAGCAGCCAAGAGGCCCTTTTCCCGGGAGGATCCTACGAGCAGTACTTC
>TRBV6-5|TRBJ2-7|.|.
CASSYRQGYEQYF
TGTGCCAGCAGTTACCGGCAGGGCTACGAGCAGTACTTC
>TRBV6-5|TRBJ1-1|.|.
CAAVGGYTEAFF
TGTGCCGCCGTAGGCGGCTACACTGAAGCTTTCTTT
>TRBV7-2|TRBJ2-7|TRBD2|.
CASSLAPGLAGDGQYF
TGTGCCAGCAGCTTAGCGCCCGGACTAGCGGGAGACGGGCAGTACTTC
>TRBV30|TRBJ1-5|.|.
CAWSVGNNQPQHF
TGTGCCTGGAGTGTTGGCAACAATCAGCCCCAGCATTTT
>TRBV21-1|TRBJ2-5|.|.
CASSPRGGGETQYF
TGTGCCAGCAGCCCGCGCGGGGGAGGAGAGACCCAGTACTTC
>TRBV28|TRBJ2-3|.|.
CASRGVGTDTQYF
TGTGCCAGCAGGGGAGTAGGGACAGATACGCAGTATTTT
>TRBV3-1/TRBV3-2|TRBJ1-4|.|.
CASSARTGEKLFF
TGTGCCAGCAGCGCCCGGACGGGGGAAAAACTGTTTTTT
>TRBV7-2|TRBJ2-3|TRBD2|.
CASSFGGSGTQYF
TGTGCCAGCAGCTTTGGCGGGAGTGGTACGCAGTATTTT
>TRBV5-1|TRBJ2-1|TRBD2|.
CASSLVLAGVQGEQFF
TGCGCCAGCAGCTTGGTGTTAGCGGGAGTACAAGGTGAGCAGTTCTTC